The clone carrying this T cell receptor (beta chain) came up many times. This sample was included in a study of identical twins. TCRdb re-analysed the 5' RACE reads in MiXCR, keeping a single row per CDR3 protein. The repertoire holds 350,000 or so distinct CDR3 sequences, with about 9% as singletons. The CDR3 runs 13 residues. Trimming took 3 bases from V and 8 from J; bases not matched to a gene: 5. Germline V gene data show CDR1 as DFQATT and CDR2 as SNEGSKA (reference sequence). The sample consisted of naive T cells sorted from blood. This TCR derives from a woman aged 45-65 years in good health. The rearrangement joins TRBV20-1 to TRBJ2-1; 9 bases are shared with TRBD2. DNA of the CDR3: TGCAGTGCTAGCCTAGCGGGATCCCATGAGCAGTTCTTC. It encodes CSASLAGSHEQFF.